This T cell receptor beta chain appears in the sequencing data of a study of identical twins. With 10 bases clipped from V and 7 bases from J, the junction kept 15 bases outside the gene matches. The CDR3 is 15 amino acids. Germline V CDR1 and CDR2: LGHDT, YNNKEL (reference sequence). In TCRdb, the 5' RACE reads were re-called with MiXCR into one record per CDR3 protein. The table shows about 530,000 distinct CDR3 sequences, with approximately 20% occurring only once. In regard to this clonotype: Its target is unknown.

Study-wide results and caveats: Twins showed weaker excess sharing in their beta out-of-frame sequences. Low generation-probability sequences were in excess among twin-shared out-of-frame alpha sequences.

This same sample was also taken into another study, of yellow fever vaccine responses in identical twins.

The chain links TRBV3-1 to TRBJ2-1; 8 nucleotides line up with TRBD2. The specimen was CD4+ T cells sorted from blood. The TCR originated in a woman younger than 30 in good health. This chain's CDR3 is CATTQAGTSRNEQFF. CDR3 sequence (DNA): TGTGCCACCACCCAAGCTGGGACTAGTAGGAATGAGCAGTTCTTC.